Presented here are 20 T cell receptor beta chains from one specimen sequenced in a study of T-cell memory formation after mild COVID-19. TCRdb reprocessed the 5' RACE reads via MiXCR and lists one record per CDR3 protein. The profile covers approximately 230,000 distinct CDR3 sequences, with approximately 16% appearing a single time and 3.5% taken by the ten largest. The specimen sequenced was PBMCs or a T cell subset sorted from them (not recorded which). All receptors come from a man younger than 35 who had mild COVID-19 (a few samples of this study predate the infection). Cell type and time point are not known.

This clonotype was seen a handful of times. The chain joins TRBV7-8 to TRBJ2-5, with D uncertain. The germline V gene has CDR1 SGHVS and CDR2 FQNEAQ. Deletions cut 8 bases from V and 3 bases from J, with 7 bases between. This CDR3 region has 11 residues. CDR3 nucleotide sequence: TGTGCCAGCCGCCGCGAAGAGACCCAGTACTTC. This codes for CASRREETQYF.

This clonotype was recorded a few times. V is TRBV5-1 and J is TRBJ2-1; 12 positions agree with TRBD1. This CDR3 contains 16 residues. V lost 0 bases, J lost 8 bases, and 6 bases stayed unmatched. Germline lookup yields CDR1 SGHRS and CDR2 YFSETQ. CDR3: CASSLARDRGPYEQFF. DNA of the CDR3: TGCGCCAGCAGCTTGGCCCGGGACAGGGGGCCATATGAGCAGTTCTTC.

The genes are TRBV15 and TRBJ2-2; D tentatively fits TRBD1 or TRBD2 (5 bases each). The CDR3 is 16 residues long. Trimming took off 4 bases at V and 2 bases at J, with 14 bases between the two ends. From germline, CDR1 is LNHNV and CDR2 YYDKDF (reference sequence). The CDR3 sequence is CATSIDRDRNTGELFF. In DNA form, the CDR3 reads TGTGCCACCAGCATAGACCGGGACCGAAACACCGGGGAGCTGTTTTTT. The full variable domain, completed using reference TRBV15 and TRBJ2-2, is DAMVIQNPRYQVTQFGKPVTLSCSQTLNHNVMYWYQQKSSQAPKLLFHYYDKDFNNEADTPDNFQSRRPNTSFCFLDIRSPGLGDTAMYLCATSIDRDRNTGELFFGEGSRLTVL.

This clonotype was observed a few times. V usage is TRBV5-4 and J usage is TRBJ2-7, with D unclear. The V end was cut by 5 bases, the J end by 4 bases, with 16 bases between. Germline assignment: CDR1 SGHNT and CDR2 YYREEE (reference sequence). The CDR3 runs 14 residues. The CDR3 here is CASRKDLTLYEQYF. The CDR3 DNA reads TGTGCCAGCAGAAAGGACCTCACACTGTACGAGCAGTACTTC. Variable domain in full (rest from reference TRBV5-4 and TRBJ2-7): ETGVTQSPTHLIKTRGQQVTLRCSSQSGHNTVSWYQQALGQGPQFIFQYYREEENGRGNFPPRFSGLQFPNYSSELNVNALELDDSALYLCASRKDLTLYEQYFGPGTRLTVT.

The CDR3 nucleotides read TGCGCCAGCAGGTCTATGGACAGCCGAAAAGATTCACCCCTCCACTTT. As protein: CASRSMDSRKDSPLHF. The V and J genes are TRBV5-1 and TRBJ1-6; D might be TRBD1 (6 bases). Germline V gene sequence: CDR1 SGHRS, CDR2 YFSETQ. Trimming pared 5 bases from V and 8 bases from J, leaving 20 bases between. The CDR3 is made up of 16 amino acids. The full variable domain, with the rest looked up from reference TRBV5-1 and TRBJ1-6, is KAGVTQTPRYLIKTRGQQVTLSCSPISGHRSVSWYQQTPGQGLQFLFEYFSETQRNKGNFPGRFSGRQFSNSRSEMNVSTLELGDSALYLCASRSMDSRKDSPLHFGNGTRLTVT.

The rearrangement joins TRBV12-3 or TRBV12-4 to TRBJ2-4; perhaps D is TRBD1 or TRBD2 (6 bases each). The V and J ends lost 5 bases and 8 bases respectively, with 10 bases between them. There are 12 residues in the CDR3. This chain's CDR3 is CASSLRGDIQYF. CDR3 DNA: TGTGCCAGCAGTCTAAGGGGGGACATTCAGTACTTC.

J is TRBJ1-1 and V is TRBV7-9; D gene uncertain. Trimming left V 3 bases short and J 1 base short, with 3 bases between. The V gene's germline CDR1 is SEHNR and CDR2 FQNEAQ (reference sequence). The CDR3 covers 12 residues. The CDR3 DNA follows: TGTGCCAGCAGCTTTTGGAACACTGAAGCTTTCTTT. This translates into CASSFWNTEAFF.

The V call is TRBV20-1, the J call TRBJ1-1; 8 nucleotides align to TRBD1. The CDR3 spans 14 residues. In germline, CDR1 is DFQATT, CDR2 SNEGSKA (reference sequence). V gave up 3 bases and J gave up 5 bases; unmatched junction bases: 8. CDR3: CSASKAGGETEAFF. CDR3 bases: TGCAGTGCTAGCAAAGCAGGGGGCGAAACTGAAGCTTTCTTT.

This clonotype was seen only a few times. The rearrangement links TRBV6-7 to TRBJ2-7, with TRBD1 matching over 12 bases. TRBV6-7 is assigned to the ORF class and has an uncertain function. Germline trimming cut 6 bases from V and 4 bases from J; bases unmatched to any gene: 10. This CDR3 region has 16 residues. The CDR3 DNA reads TGTGCCAGCAGACCGGTCGGGACAGGGGGCACGTACGAGCAGTACGTC. It translates to CASRPVGTGGTYEQYV.

There are many counts of this clonotype. The chain couples TRBV29-1 to TRBJ1-5; D not resolved. The V gene's germline CDR1 is SQVTM and CDR2 ANQGSEA. The CDR3 has 12 amino acids. V lost 5 bases, J lost 4 bases, and 9 bases lay in between. The CDR3 loop is CSVLVGNQPQHF. The DNA for the CDR3 is TGCAGCGTTTTGGTTGGTAATCAGCCCCAGCATTTT.

The chain carries TRBV11-2 and TRBJ2-3, with 7 bases lining up with TRBD2. This CDR3 has 16 amino acids. CDR1 is SGHAT, CDR2 FQNNGV, per germline. Trimming removed 10 bases from V and 0 bases from J; junction bases left unmatched: 13. DNA of the CDR3: TGTGCCACGGCGCGGGGGTGGTTTGGGAGCACAGATACGCAGTATTTT. Its translation is CATARGWFGSTDTQYF.

This clonotype was detected a few times. The chain has TRBV7-3 and TRBJ2-3; tentatively, D is TRBD1 or TRBD2 (5 bases each). V lost 4 bases to trimming and J lost 4 bases, with 18 bases between them. This CDR3 has 16 amino acids. Germline CDR1 reads SGHTA; CDR2 reads FQGTGA. The CDR3 protein is CASSSRSGAGADTQYF. The CDR3 region has the DNA TGTGCCAGCAGCTCCCGTAGTGGGGCCGGGGCAGATACGCAGTATTTT.

The table lists this clonotype with a few counts. The chain joins TRBV5-8 to TRBJ2-3; D gene ambiguous. The CDR3 has 11 residues. Looked up from germline, CDR1 is SGHTS and CDR2 is YDEGEE. V shed 4 bases and J shed 10 bases, with 10 bases lying between them. As DNA, the CDR3 is TGTGCCAGCAGCCAGACCTTTGCGCAGTATTTT. Encoded protein: CASSQTFAQYF.

V and J are TRBV9 and TRBJ1-1; D is perhaps TRBD1 (5 bases). V lost 2 bases to trimming and J lost 5 bases, with 16 bases between them. Germline assignment: CDR1 SGDLS and CDR2 YYNGEE. The CDR3 consists of 15 residues. The CDR3 nucleotides are TGTGCCAGCAGCGTGTCACCCGGGACGGGGACTGAAGCTTTCTTT. It specifies CASSVSPGTGTEAFF.

Only a few counts were recorded for this clonotype. V gene TRBV9 combines with J gene TRBJ2-2, with TRBD1 matching 10 bases. The J segment lost 5 bases and the V segment lost 4 bases, leaving 14 bases of the junction unmatched. The CDR3 spans 18 residues. The germline gives CDR1 SGDLS, CDR2 YYNGEE. CDR3 protein: CASSLRPDRGIGTGELFF. CDR3 DNA sequence: TGTGCCAGCAGCTTGCGTCCGGACAGGGGGATTGGGACCGGGGAGCTGTTTTTT.

This clonotype is classed as medium-sized. This chain joins TRBV5-5 and TRBJ1-4; D gene unclear. CDR3 length equals 14 residues. Deletions cut 0 bases from V and 6 bases from J, with 9 bases between. CDR1 and CDR2 (germline): SGHKS, YYEKEE (reference sequence). The CDR3 DNA reads as TGTGCCAGCAGCTTGGGATTGGGCCATGAAAAACTGTTTTTT. Residues: CASSLGLGHEKLFF.

The J gene is TRBJ2-7, the V gene TRBV18; the D gene is possibly TRBD2 (6 bases). V lost 3 bases and J 5 bases, leaving 11 bases between the germline ends. The CDR3 is made up of 13 amino acids. Germline CDR1 and CDR2: KGHSH and LQKENI. The CDR3 reads CASSPGSSDEQYV. For the CDR3, the DNA is TGTGCCAGCTCACCGGGGTCTAGCGACGAGCAGTACGTC.

This clonotype was counted many times. The J gene is TRBJ1-6, the V gene TRBV7-2, with 7 bases that match TRBD1. Losses at the gene ends were 5 bases for V and 9 bases for J; bases not matched to a gene: 7. The CDR3 contains 14 residues. Germline V gives CDR1 SGHTA, CDR2 FQGNSA. This CDR3 reads CASSPPGGVSPLHF. The CDR3 coding sequence is TGTGCCAGCAGCCCCCCAGGGGGTGTTTCACCCCTCCACTTT.

A few counts support this clonotype. The chain combines TRBV6-2 or TRBV6-3 with TRBJ1-1; D possibly corresponds to TRBD1 (6 bases). V was pared by 2 bases and J by 5 bases, with 12 bases between. The CDR3 length is 14 residues. Germline loops: CDR1 MNHEY, CDR2 SVGEGT. The CDR3 reads CASSYRGPRTEAFF. The CDR3 DNA reads as TGTGCCAGCAGTTACCGGGGGCCGAGGACTGAAGCTTTCTTT.

The chain recombines TRBV7-3 with TRBJ2-5; a weak D match, TRBD2 (6 bases). Germline V gives CDR1 SGHTA, CDR2 FQGTGA. Between the trimmed V and J ends, which lost 6 bases and 7 bases, there was a span of 18 bases. This CDR3 is built from 14 residues. CDR3 in amino acids: CASSQDRTTGTQYF. In DNA, the CDR3 is TGTGCCAGCAGTCAAGATCGGACTACAGGGACCCAGTACTTC.